A single sample is the source of the 28 T cell receptor beta chains below, sequenced in a study of cytomegalovirus exposure and HLA in healthy donors. The PCR had 60 Vbeta and 13 Jbeta primers. Here immunoSEQ multiplex PCR was the method, and the copy in TCRdb shows in-frame clones only, minus some. The profile shows 130,000 or so clones, about four fifths of them singletons. Sequencing was performed on PBMCs. The source of these receptors is a man aged 25 to 40 in good health and CMV-seronegative.

This clone was seen just once. The chain employs TRBV5-1 and TRBJ2-7; weak D call: TRBD2 (5 bases). V was shortened by 0 bases and J by 7 bases, with 14 bases between the two germline ends. Looked up from germline, CDR1 is SGHRS and CDR2 is YFSETQ. This CDR3 contains 14 residues. CDR3 nucleotides: TGCGCCAGCAGCTTGGCCGGGGTTTTGGGGGAGCAGTACTTC. The encoded protein is CASSLAGVLGEQYF. Combining the CDR3 with reference TRBV5-1 and TRBJ2-7 gives the whole variable domain KAGVTQTPRYLIKTRGQQVTLSCSPISGHRSVSWYQQTPGQGLQFLFEYFSETQRNKGNFPGRFSGRQFSNSRSEMNVSTLELGDSALYLCASSLAGVLGEQYFGPGTRLTVT.

Only one count was recorded for this clone. The V call is TRBV6-1, the J call TRBJ2-7; weak D call: TRBD1 (6 bases). Germline assignment: CDR1 MNHNS and CDR2 SASEGT. This CDR3 comprises 14 residues. V lost 6 bases to trimming and J lost 6 bases, with 18 bases between them. The DNA of the CDR3 is TGTGCCAGCAGCCGACAGGCCTACGGGTCCGAGCAGTACTTC. Amino acids: CASSRQAYGSEQYF.

The chain is built from TRBV7-6 and TRBJ1-5; tentatively, D is TRBD1 (6 bases). Germline V gives CDR1 SGHVS, CDR2 FNYEAQ. This CDR3 is built from 13 residues. V lost 5 bases to trimming and J lost 7 bases, with 12 bases between them. This CDR3 reads CASSPIQGQPQHF. CDR3 bases: TGTGCCAGCAGCCCTATCCAGGGGCAGCCCCAGCATTTT.

This chain joins TRBV6-5 and TRBJ1-3, with D possibly TRBD1 on 6 matching bases. This CDR3 region has 14 residues. The ends were cut back, 5 bases at V and 4 bases at J, with 12 bases in the middle. The germline CDR1 and CDR2 sequences are MNHEY and SVGAGI. The CDR3, as DNA: TGTGCCAGCAGTACAACAGGGTCGGGAAACACCATATATTTT. Its translation is CASSTTGSGNTIYF.

The V call is TRBV6-6, the J call TRBJ1-3; 7 positions match TRBD1. The CDR3 contains 15 residues. The germline V gene has CDR1 MNHNY and CDR2 SVGAGI (reference sequence). J lost 0 bases, V lost 2 bases, and 1 base had no gene match. CDR3 DNA: TGTGCCAGCAGTTACGGGACAGTCTCTGGAAACACCATATATTTT. Its translation is CASSYGTVSGNTIYF.

This clone has more than one count but fewer than ten. The chain links TRBV2 to TRBJ2-7, with 11 bases matching TRBD2. J gave up 2 bases and V 7 bases, and 4 bases lay outside the gene matches. Looked up from germline, CDR1 is SNHLY and CDR2 is FYNNEI. CDR3 length equals 14 residues. The CDR3 sequence is CASIRTSGPYEQYF. The CDR3 DNA is TGTGCCAGCATCCGGACTAGCGGGCCCTACGAGCAGTACTTC.

The chain combines TRBV5-4 with TRBJ2-1; TRBD2 matches 12 bases. V dropped 4 bases and J dropped 4; count of bases not matched to a gene: 3. Germline CDR1 is SGHNT and CDR2 is YYREEE (reference sequence). The CDR3 has 15 amino acids. The CDR3 nucleotides read TGTGCCAGCAGCGTGACTAGCGGGGGATACAATGAGCAGTTCTTC. It is translated as CASSVTSGGYNEQFF.

The chain recombines TRBV27 with TRBJ2-5; 8 positions agree with TRBD2. Germline CDR1 and CDR2: MNHEY and SMNVEV (reference sequence). The ends lost 5 bases at V and 5 bases at J; junction bases unmatched: 4. The CDR3 runs 13 residues. CDR3 nucleotide sequence: TGTGCCAGCAGTACCCGACTAGCGGAGACCCAGTACTTC. It codes for CASSTRLAETQYF.

This clone turned up a few times. The J gene is TRBJ2-3, the V gene TRBV4-1; 7 bases line up with TRBD2. Germline V gives CDR1 MGHRA, CDR2 YSYEKL. Trimming took 4 bases from V and 2 from J; bases not matched to a gene: 12. This CDR3 contains 17 residues. Here the CDR3 reads CASSPSPVRGTTDTQYF. CDR3 bases: TGCGCCAGCAGCCCCTCCCCGGTGCGGGGGACCACAGATACGCAGTATTTT.

This clone was observed a single time. The genes are TRBV28 and TRBJ1-2, with 7 bases matching TRBD1. Germline CDR1 MDHEN, CDR2 SYDVKM. The CDR3 loop spans 16 amino acids. J lost 4 bases, V lost 6 bases, and 14 bases had no gene match. In nucleotides, the CDR3 is TGTGCCAGCAGCCCTACCCGACAGGGCCCTATCTATGGCTACACCTTC. Residues: CASSPTRQGPIYGYTF.

The V and J genes are TRBV5-5 and TRBJ1-3; no reliable D call. Trimming took off 0 bases at V and 0 bases at J, with 10 bases between the two ends. CDR3 size: 16 residues. Germline lookup yields CDR1 SGHKS and CDR2 YYEKEE (reference sequence). The CDR3 region is CASSLVSVFSGNTIYF. CDR3 in DNA: TGTGCCAGCAGCTTGGTTTCGGTATTCTCTGGAAACACCATATATTTT. Variable domain in full (rest from reference TRBV5-5 and TRBJ1-3): DAGVTQSPTHLIKTRGQQVTLRCSPISGHKSVSWYQQVLGQGPQFIFQYYEKEERGRGNFPDRFSARQFPNYSSELNVNALLLGDSALYLCASSLVSVFSGNTIYFGEGSWLTVV.

The CDR3 coding sequence is TGTGCCAGCAGCCCCCTGGGACTAGCGGGAGCATCCTACGAGCAGTACTTC. It codes for CASSPLGLAGASYEQYF. V and J are TRBV5-8 and TRBJ2-7, with TRBD2 matching over 14 bases. Losses at the gene ends were 4 bases for V and 1 base for J; bases not matched to a gene: 7. Germline V CDR1 and CDR2: SGHTS, YDEGEE. The CDR3 has 17 residues.

The chain links TRBV5-1 to TRBJ2-3; 8 nucleotides line up with TRBD1. This CDR3 contains 15 residues. With 0 bases clipped from V and 5 bases from J, the junction kept 5 bases outside the gene matches. Germline assignment: CDR1 SGHRS and CDR2 YFSETQ. The CDR3 nucleotides are TGCGCCAGCAGCTTGGCTCAGGGGGCTATAGATACGCAGTATTTT. Residues: CASSLAQGAIDTQYF.

The J gene is TRBJ2-3, the V gene TRBV4-1, with 9 bases aligning to TRBD2. Germline CDR1 and CDR2: MGHRA and YSYEKL. This CDR3 has 17 amino acids. J lost 4 bases, V lost 2 bases, and 10 bases had no gene match. CDR3 bases: TGCGCCAGCAGCCAACCGTCGGCTAGCGGGACTGCAGATACGCAGTATTTT. It codes for CASSQPSASGTADTQYF.

This rearrangement joins TRBV18 to TRBJ1-5; possibly TRBD1 for D (6 bases). The V gene lost 3 bases and the J gene lost 5 bases, with 20 bases spanning the gap. The germline V gene encodes CDR1 KGHSH and CDR2 LQKENI. The CDR3 is 17 amino acids. In DNA, the CDR3 is TGTGCCAGCTCACCGCGGACTGGGGGGGGCCGGGATCAGCCCCAGCATTTT. Protein sequence: CASSPRTGGGRDQPQHF. Complete variable domain (other parts from reference TRBV18 and TRBJ1-5): NAGVMQNPRHLVRRRGQEARLRCSPMKGHSHVYWYRQLPEEGLKFMVYLQKENIIDESGMPKERFSAEFPKEGPSILRIQQVVRGDSAAYFCASSPRTGGGRDQPQHFGDGTRLSIL.

The V call is TRBV4-1, the J call TRBJ2-3, with 10 bases aligning to TRBD1. This CDR3 has 17 amino acids. The V gene's germline CDR1 is MGHRA and CDR2 YSYEKL. The V gene end was trimmed by 1 base and the J gene end by 4 bases; junction bases not matched to a gene: 8. The CDR3 reads CASSQVPGQGLPDTQYF. Written as DNA, the CDR3 is TGCGCCAGCAGCCAAGTCCCGGGACAGGGGTTGCCAGATACGCAGTATTTT.

The table lists this clone with a few counts. The DNA for the CDR3 is TGTGCCAGCGGGCTCCCTGGGGCCAACGTCCTGACTTTC. This encodes CASGLPGANVLTF. The chain recombines TRBV6-6 with TRBJ2-6, with D uncertain. V lost 8 bases to trimming and J lost 2 bases, with 7 bases between them. The CDR3 has 13 amino acids. Per germline, CDR1 MNHNY and CDR2 SVGAGI (reference sequence).

The rearrangement joins TRBV18 to TRBJ2-2; D is unresolved. Trimming stripped 2 bases from V and 9 bases from J, with 10 bases between. Germline values: CDR1 KGHSH, CDR2 LQKENI. The CDR3 has 13 amino acids. The CDR3 sequence: CASSPGTSRELFF. The DNA of the CDR3 is TGTGCCAGCTCACCAGGTACTTCGCGGGAGCTGTTTTTT.

The chain couples TRBV5-1 to TRBJ1-1; TRBD1 is a possible D gene (5 bases). From germline, CDR1 is SGHRS and CDR2 YFSETQ. V lost 3 bases to trimming and J lost 4 bases, with 13 bases between them. The CDR3 consists of 14 residues. CDR3 in DNA: TGCGCCAGCAGCTCGGGGGGAGGGTCCACTGAAGCTTTCTTT. The encoded protein is CASSSGGGSTEAFF.

This clone occurred a few times. This chain's CDR3 is CASSAGTGSESGYTF. As DNA, the CDR3 is TGTGCCAGCAGCGCCGGGACAGGGAGCGAAAGTGGCTACACCTTC. The rearrangement links TRBV6-4 to TRBJ1-2; TRBD1 agrees at 9 bases. This CDR3 has 15 residues. V lost 6 bases to trimming and J lost 7 bases; unmatched junction nucleotides: 12. The germline V gene has CDR1 MRHNA and CDR2 SNTAGT.

The chain recombines TRBV6-5 with TRBJ2-5, with TRBD2 matching over 9 bases. With 7 bases clipped from V and 5 bases from J, the junction kept 11 bases outside the gene matches. CDR1 is MNHEY and CDR2 is SVGAGI in the germline V gene. The CDR3 covers 15 residues. CDR3 DNA sequence: TGTGCCAGCACCATTAGCGGGAGTATAGGGGAGACCCAGTACTTC. Protein: CASTISGSIGETQYF.

The chain links TRBV6-1 to TRBJ1-6; tentative D call: TRBD1 (5 bases). CDR3 length equals 15 residues. Trimming stripped 6 bases from V and 1 base from J, with 10 bases between. CDR1 and CDR2 (germline): MNHNS, SASEGT. The CDR3 here is CASRSGGSYNSPLHF. The CDR3 DNA reads as TGTGCCAGCAGATCGGGGGGTTCCTATAATTCACCCCTCCACTTT.

This clone was found once. The DNA for the CDR3 is TGTGCCAGCAGTTACTCGGGGACTAGCGGGGGATACGAGCAGTACTTC. This translates into CASSYSGTSGGYEQYF. This chain connects TRBV6-5 to TRBJ2-7; 14 nucleotides align to TRBD2. The ends lost 0 bases at V and 4 bases at J; junction bases unmatched: 2. Germline CDR1 MNHEY, CDR2 SVGAGI. The CDR3 is 16 residues long.

The chain uses TRBV4-3 and TRBJ2-3; maybe TRBD1 (5 bases). Per the germline V gene, CDR1 is LGHNA and CDR2 is YSLEER. The CDR3 is 14 amino acids. V was shortened by 5 bases and J by 10 bases, with 19 bases between the two germline ends. CDR3 DNA: TGCGCCAGCAGCACCCTCATAGGACATACGGCGCAGTATTTT. This translates into CASSTLIGHTAQYF.

The CDR3 loop is CASSLSRGTATYEQYF. CDR3 nucleotides: TGTGCCAGCAGTTTATCGAGAGGGACAGCCACCTACGAGCAGTACTTC. This chain joins TRBV27 and TRBJ2-7; 7 nucleotides agree with TRBD1. The germline gives CDR1 MNHEY, CDR2 SMNVEV (reference sequence). The CDR3 totals 16 residues. J was trimmed by 2 bases and V by 0 bases; bases with no gene match: 7.

In its sample, this clone was seen once. The gene calls are TRBV5-6 and TRBJ1-2, with D perhaps matching TRBD1 (5 bases). The V and J ends lost 6 bases and 4 bases respectively, with 16 bases between them. The germline V gene has CDR1 SGHDT and CDR2 YYEEEE. CDR3 length: 14 residues. Here the CDR3 DNA reads TGTGCCAGCACCCTGGGCAGGGATCTCTATGGCTACACCTTC. Amino acid sequence: CASTLGRDLYGYTF.

This chain joins TRBV9 and TRBJ1-4, with D maybe TRBD1 (5 bases). Germline CDR1 and CDR2: SGDLS and YYNGEE. The CDR3 runs 14 residues. Trimming pared 0 bases from V and 8 bases from J, leaving 11 bases between. The CDR3 DNA reads as TGTGCCAGCAGCGTAGCGGGGGTAGGCGAAAAACTGTTTTTT. Residues: CASSVAGVGEKLFF.

V and J are TRBV4-2 and TRBJ2-6; D ambiguous. V gave up 1 base and J gave up 0 bases, with 4 bases separating them. Germline CDR1 LGHNA, CDR2 YNFKEQ. This CDR3 is built from 15 residues. This chain's CDR3 is CASSQGPSGANVLTF. DNA for the CDR3: TGTGCCAGCAGCCAAGGGCCCTCTGGGGCCAACGTCCTGACTTTC.